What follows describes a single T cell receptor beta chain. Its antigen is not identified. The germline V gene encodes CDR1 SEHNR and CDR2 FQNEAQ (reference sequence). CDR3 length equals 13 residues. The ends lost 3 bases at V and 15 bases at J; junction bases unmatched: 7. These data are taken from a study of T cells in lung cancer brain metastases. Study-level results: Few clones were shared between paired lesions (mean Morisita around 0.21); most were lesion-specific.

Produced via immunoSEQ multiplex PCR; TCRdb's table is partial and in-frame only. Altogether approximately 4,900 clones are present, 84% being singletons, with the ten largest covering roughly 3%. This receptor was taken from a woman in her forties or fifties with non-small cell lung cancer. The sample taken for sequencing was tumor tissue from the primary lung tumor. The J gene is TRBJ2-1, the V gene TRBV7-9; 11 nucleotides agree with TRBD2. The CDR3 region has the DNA TGTGCCAGCAGCTTTCCACTAGCGGGGGAACTGTTCTTC. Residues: CASSFPLAGELFF.